These 10 T cell receptor beta chains originate from one sample sequenced in a study of shared clonotypes between healthy human individuals. TCRdb keeps only in-frame clones here, not all; method: immunoSEQ multiplex PCR. The sample has nearly 500,000 clones; 76% are singletons. Sequences were obtained from PBMCs. All receptors derive from a middle-aged woman in good health. Some clones in this sample may be carry-over from other donors' samples.

The chain combines TRBV5-1 with TRBJ1-2; D might be TRBD1 (6 bases). Germline CDR1 SGHRS, CDR2 YFSETQ. The CDR3 extends over 17 amino acids. V lost 3 bases and J lost 1, with 19 bases in between. Here the CDR3 DNA reads TGCGCCAGCAGCTCCCAGAGGGGGGCAAGGGGTAACTATGGCTACACCTTC. Amino acid sequence: CASSSQRGARGNYGYTF. The full variable domain, completed using reference TRBV5-1 and TRBJ1-2, is KAGVTQTPRYLIKTRGQQVTLSCSPISGHRSVSWYQQTPGQGLQFLFEYFSETQRNKGNFPGRFSGRQFSNSRSEMNVSTLELGDSALYLCASSSQRGARGNYGYTFGSGTRLTVV.

V is TRBV30 and J is TRBJ2-3, with D tentatively TRBD1 (5 bases). Germline CDR1 GTSNPN, CDR2 SVGIG (reference sequence). The CDR3 is 14 residues long. The V end lost 4 bases, the J end lost 8 bases, and 19 bases lay between the germline ends. The DNA of the CDR3 is TGTGCCTGGACAGTTGGCTCCAGGGAAGCTACGCAGTATTTT. It specifies CAWTVGSREATQYF.

As for this clone: The sample holds other DNA sequences that translate to the same CDR3. The genes are TRBV18 and TRBJ1-5, with D uncertain. The CDR3 consists of 13 residues. Germline loops: CDR1 KGHSH, CDR2 LQKENI. Trimming cost V 6 bases and J 4 bases, with 10 bases left between them. CDR3 residues: CASSTDRNQPQHF. The CDR3, as DNA: TGTGCCAGCTCCACCGACCGGAATCAGCCCCAGCATTTT.

This chain uses TRBV28 with TRBJ2-7, with 7 bases matching TRBD1. Germline lookup yields CDR1 MDHEN and CDR2 SYDVKM. After removal of 6 bases from V and 1 base from J, the junction contained 9 bases not matched to a gene. The CDR3 has 15 amino acids. The CDR3 nucleotides are TGTGCCAGCAGCTATGGGGGACAGAATTCCTACGAGCAGTACTTC. Its protein is CASSYGGQNSYEQYF.

This chain links TRBV2 with TRBJ2-1, with TRBD1 identical over 7 bases. Germline assignment: CDR1 SNHLY and CDR2 FYNNEI. This CDR3 region has 16 residues. The trim removed 8 bases at V and 5 bases at J, leaving 15 bases unmatched. The CDR3 DNA reads as TGTGCCAGCCGTACCCCCCAGACAGGGCTTAACAATGAGCAGTTCTTC. Encoded protein: CASRTPQTGLNNEQFF.

This clone showed up many times. CDR3 amino acids: CASTSRNDNEKLFF. The CDR3 DNA reads as TGTGCCAGTACATCCCGGAACGATAATGAAAAACTGTTTTTT. The chain couples TRBV19 to TRBJ1-4; D is unresolved. Trimming took off 7 bases at V and 4 bases at J, with 13 bases between the two ends. The CDR3 is made up of 14 amino acids. Germline-derived CDR1 and CDR2 are LNHDA and SQIVND (reference sequence).

This clone was found a few times. The chain uses TRBV2 and TRBJ2-7; D unclear. The CDR3 is 15 residues long. The germline V and J ends were trimmed by 1 base and 3 bases, with 13 bases remaining between them. Germline V lookup: CDR1 SNHLY, CDR2 FYNNEI. The CDR3 nucleotides read TGTGCCAGCAGTGAAGATGGTCAAAAGGTCTACGAGCAGTACTTC. Amino acid sequence: CASSEDGQKVYEQYF.

In this sample, this clone turned up a few times. This chain uses TRBV7-2 with TRBJ2-5; D ambiguous. The ends were cut back, 0 bases at V and 5 bases at J, with 10 bases in the middle. Germline CDR1 is SGHTA and CDR2 is FQGNSA. The CDR3 runs to 14 residues. The CDR3 loop is CASSLAGLGETQYF. In nucleotides, the CDR3 is TGTGCCAGCAGCTTAGCGGGCCTGGGGGAGACCCAGTACTTC.

This clone was detected only a few times. The rearrangement uses TRBV5-4 and TRBJ2-5, with 8 bases lining up with TRBD2. The J call may be mistaken, given a closer DNA end match to TRBJ2-7. CDR3 size: 16 residues. Germline CDR1 is SGHNT and CDR2 is YYREEE (reference sequence). The CDR3 spells CASSPLPGAGGDEQYF. The DNA for the CDR3 is TGTGCCAGCAGCCCCCTCCCGGGTGCGGGAGGCGACGAGCAGTACTTC.

This chain connects TRBV6-5 to TRBJ2-3; D is uncertain. Germline V gene lookup returns CDR1 MNHEY and CDR2 SVGAGI. Trimming shortened V by 6 bases and J by 5 bases, and 6 bases separated the two germline ends. This CDR3 contains 11 residues. CDR3 residues: CASSYRDTQYF. For the CDR3, the DNA is TGTGCCAGCAGCTACAGAGATACGCAGTATTTT.